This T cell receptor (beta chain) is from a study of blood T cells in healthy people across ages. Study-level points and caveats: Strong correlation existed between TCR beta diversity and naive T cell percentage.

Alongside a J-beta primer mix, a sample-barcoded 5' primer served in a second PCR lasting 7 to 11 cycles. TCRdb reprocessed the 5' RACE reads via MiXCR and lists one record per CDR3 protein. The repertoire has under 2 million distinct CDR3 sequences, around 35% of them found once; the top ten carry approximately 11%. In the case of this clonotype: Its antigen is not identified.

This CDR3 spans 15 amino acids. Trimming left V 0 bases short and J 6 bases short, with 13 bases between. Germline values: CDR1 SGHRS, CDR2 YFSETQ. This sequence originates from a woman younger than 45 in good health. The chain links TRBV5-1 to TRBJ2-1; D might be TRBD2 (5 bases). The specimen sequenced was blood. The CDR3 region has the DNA TGCGCCAGCAGCTTGGTCGGGGTTGGCGGCAATGAGCAGTTCTTC. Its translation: CASSLVGVGGNEQFF.